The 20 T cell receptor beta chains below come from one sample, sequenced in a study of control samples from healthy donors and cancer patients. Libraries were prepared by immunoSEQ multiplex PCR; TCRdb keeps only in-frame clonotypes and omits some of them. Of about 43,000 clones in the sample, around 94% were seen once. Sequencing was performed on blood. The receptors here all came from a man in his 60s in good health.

Written as DNA, the CDR3 is TGTGCCAGCAGCTTGGACGCTAGGGATACGCAGTATTTT. This encodes CASSLDARDTQYF. The chain combines TRBV7-3 with TRBJ2-3; unclear D gene. Trimming pared 3 bases from V and 6 bases from J, leaving 10 bases between. Germline-derived CDR1 and CDR2 are SGHTA and FQGTGA. The CDR3 contains 13 residues. Looking up the rest from reference TRBV7-3 and TRBJ2-3 gives the full variable domain: GAGVSQTPSNKVTEKGKYVELRCDPISGHTALYWYRQSLGQGPEFLIYFQGTGAADDSGLPNDRFFAVRPEGSVSTLKIQRTERGDSAVYLCASSLDARDTQYFGPGTRLTVL.

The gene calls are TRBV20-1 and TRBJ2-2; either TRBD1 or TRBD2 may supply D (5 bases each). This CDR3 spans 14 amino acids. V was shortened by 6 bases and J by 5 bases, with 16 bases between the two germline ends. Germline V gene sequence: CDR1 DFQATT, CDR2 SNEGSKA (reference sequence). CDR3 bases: TGCAGTGCCAGTCGGGACGCCTCAACCGGGGAGCTGTTTTTT. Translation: CSASRDASTGELFF.

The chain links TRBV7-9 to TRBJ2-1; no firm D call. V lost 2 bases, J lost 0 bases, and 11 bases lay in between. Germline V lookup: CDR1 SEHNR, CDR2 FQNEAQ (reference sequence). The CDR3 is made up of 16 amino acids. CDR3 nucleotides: TGTGCCAGCAGCTTAAGAGGCCAGAGCTCCTACAATGAGCAGTTCTTC. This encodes CASSLRGQSSYNEQFF. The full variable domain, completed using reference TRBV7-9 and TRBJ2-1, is DTGVSQNPRHKITKRGQNVTFRCDPISEHNRLYWYRQTLGQGPEFLTYFQNEAQLEKSRLLSDRFSAERPKGSFSTLEIQRTEQGDSAMYLCASSLRGQSSYNEQFFGPGTRLTVL.

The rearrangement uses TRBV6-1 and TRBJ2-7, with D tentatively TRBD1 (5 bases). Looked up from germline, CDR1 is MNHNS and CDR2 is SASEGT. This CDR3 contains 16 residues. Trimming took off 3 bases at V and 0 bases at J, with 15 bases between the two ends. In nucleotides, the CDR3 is TGTGCCAGCAGTGATATCGGGCAGGGCAGCTCCTACGAGCAGTACTTC. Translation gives CASSDIGQGSSYEQYF.

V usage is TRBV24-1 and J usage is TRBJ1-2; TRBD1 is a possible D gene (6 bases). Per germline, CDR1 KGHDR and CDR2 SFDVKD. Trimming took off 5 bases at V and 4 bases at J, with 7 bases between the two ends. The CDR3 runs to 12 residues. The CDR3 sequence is CATSGQAYGYTF. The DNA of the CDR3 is TGTGCCACCAGTGGACAGGCCTATGGCTACACCTTC.

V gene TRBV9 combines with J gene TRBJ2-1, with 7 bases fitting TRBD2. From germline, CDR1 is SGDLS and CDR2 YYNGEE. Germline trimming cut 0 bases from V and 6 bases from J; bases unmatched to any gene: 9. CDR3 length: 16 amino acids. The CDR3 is CASSVESGTGFNEQFF. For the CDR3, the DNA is TGTGCCAGCAGCGTAGAGAGCGGGACTGGCTTCAATGAGCAGTTCTTC.

The CDR3 sequence: CASSLSSVTRSYNEQFF. The CDR3 DNA reads TGCGCCAGCAGCCTGTCTAGCGTTACACGCTCCTACAATGAGCAGTTCTTC. This chain joins TRBV5-1 and TRBJ2-1; possibly TRBD2 for D (6 bases). V was clipped by 4 bases and J by 0 bases, with 17 bases between them. From germline, CDR1 is SGHRS and CDR2 YFSETQ. The CDR3 sequence is 17 residues long.

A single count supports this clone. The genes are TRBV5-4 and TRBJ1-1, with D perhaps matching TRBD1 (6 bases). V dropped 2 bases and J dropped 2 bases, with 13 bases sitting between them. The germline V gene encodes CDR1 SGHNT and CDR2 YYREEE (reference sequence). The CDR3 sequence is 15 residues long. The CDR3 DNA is TGTGCCAGCAGCTTACCCGGACAGTCCAACACTGAAGCTTTCTTT. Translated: CASSLPGQSNTEAFF.

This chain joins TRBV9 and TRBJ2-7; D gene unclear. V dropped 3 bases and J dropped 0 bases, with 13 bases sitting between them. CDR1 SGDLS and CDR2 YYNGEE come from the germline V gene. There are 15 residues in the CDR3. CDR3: CASSEKAISSYEQYF. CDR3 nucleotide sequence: TGTGCCAGCAGCGAAAAGGCCATCTCCTCCTACGAGCAGTACTTC.

The CDR3 region is CASSLLRSNYGYTF. In nucleotides, the CDR3 is TGTGCCAGCAGTTTACTCCGGAGTAACTATGGCTACACCTTC. The chain employs TRBV28 and TRBJ1-2; no clear D gene. Per germline, CDR1 MDHEN and CDR2 SYDVKM. Trimming pared 2 bases from V and 1 base from J, leaving 8 bases between. CDR3 length: 14 residues.

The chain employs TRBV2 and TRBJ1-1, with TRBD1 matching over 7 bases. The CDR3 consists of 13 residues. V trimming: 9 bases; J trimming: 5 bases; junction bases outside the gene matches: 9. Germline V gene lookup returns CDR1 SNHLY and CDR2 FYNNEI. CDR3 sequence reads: CARRQGPRTEAFF. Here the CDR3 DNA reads TGTGCCAGAAGACAGGGTCCTCGGACTGAAGCTTTCTTT.

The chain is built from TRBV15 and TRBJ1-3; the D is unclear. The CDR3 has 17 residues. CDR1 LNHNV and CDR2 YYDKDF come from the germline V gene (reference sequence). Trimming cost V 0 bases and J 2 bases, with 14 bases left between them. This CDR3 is CATSRDDSARTGNTIYF. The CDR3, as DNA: TGTGCCACCAGCAGAGATGACTCCGCTCGAACTGGAAACACCATATATTTT.

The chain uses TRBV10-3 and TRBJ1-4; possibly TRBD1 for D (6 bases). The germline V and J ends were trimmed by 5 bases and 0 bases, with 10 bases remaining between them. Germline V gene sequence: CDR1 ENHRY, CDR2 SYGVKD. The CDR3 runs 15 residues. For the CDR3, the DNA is TGTGCCATCAGTCAGACAGGTACAACTAATGAAAAACTGTTTTTT. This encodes CAISQTGTTNEKLFF.

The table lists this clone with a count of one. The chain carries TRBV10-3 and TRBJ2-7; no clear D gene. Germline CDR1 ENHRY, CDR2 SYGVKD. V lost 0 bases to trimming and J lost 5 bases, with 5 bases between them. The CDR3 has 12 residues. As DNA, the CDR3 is TGTGCCATCAGTGAGTCGTATAACGAGCAGTACTTC. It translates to CAISESYNEQYF.

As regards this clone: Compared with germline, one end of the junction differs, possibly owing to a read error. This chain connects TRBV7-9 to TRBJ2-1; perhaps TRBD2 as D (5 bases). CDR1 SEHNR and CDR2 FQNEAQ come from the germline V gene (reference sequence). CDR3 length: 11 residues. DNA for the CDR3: TGTGCCAGCAGCTTAACGGGAAATGAGGTCTTC. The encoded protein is CASSLTGNEVF.

CDR3 sequence reads: CASSPRTGLRVYEQYF. Here the CDR3 DNA reads TGTGCCAGCAGCCCAAGGACAGGACTTAGAGTCTACGAGCAGTACTTC. The chain combines TRBV9 with TRBJ2-7; TRBD1 agrees at 7 bases. Germline values: CDR1 SGDLS, CDR2 YYNGEE. This CDR3 spans 16 amino acids. Trimming cost V 4 bases and J 3 bases; bases outside gene matches: 13.

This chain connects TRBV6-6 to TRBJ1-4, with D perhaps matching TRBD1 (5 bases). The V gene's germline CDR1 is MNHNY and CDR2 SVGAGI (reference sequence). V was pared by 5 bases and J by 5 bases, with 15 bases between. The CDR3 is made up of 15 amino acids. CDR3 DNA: TGTGCCAGCAGTCGCGAGGCAGGGAGCAATGAAAAACTGTTTTTT. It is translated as CASSREAGSNEKLFF.

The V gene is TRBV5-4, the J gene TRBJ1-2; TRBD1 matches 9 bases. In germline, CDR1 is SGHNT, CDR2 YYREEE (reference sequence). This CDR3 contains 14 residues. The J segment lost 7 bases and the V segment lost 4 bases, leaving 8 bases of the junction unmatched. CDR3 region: CASSPDRGLGGYTF. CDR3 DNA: TGTGCCAGCAGCCCCGACAGGGGGTTGGGTGGCTACACCTTC.

CDR3 protein: CASSPPTVMNTEAFF. For the CDR3, the DNA is TGTGCCAGCAGCCCCCCTACAGTTATGAACACTGAAGCTTTCTTT. This chain links TRBV5-5 with TRBJ1-1; D gene unclear. V lost 4 bases and J 0 bases, leaving 13 bases between the germline ends. In germline, CDR1 is SGHKS, CDR2 YYEKEE (reference sequence). The CDR3 has 15 amino acids.

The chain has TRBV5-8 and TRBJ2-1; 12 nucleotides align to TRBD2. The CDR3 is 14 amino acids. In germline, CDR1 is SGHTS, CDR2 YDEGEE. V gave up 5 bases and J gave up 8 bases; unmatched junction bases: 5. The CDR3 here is CASSFSSGRDEQFF. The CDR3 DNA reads TGTGCCAGCAGTTTTTCTAGCGGGAGGGATGAGCAGTTCTTC.